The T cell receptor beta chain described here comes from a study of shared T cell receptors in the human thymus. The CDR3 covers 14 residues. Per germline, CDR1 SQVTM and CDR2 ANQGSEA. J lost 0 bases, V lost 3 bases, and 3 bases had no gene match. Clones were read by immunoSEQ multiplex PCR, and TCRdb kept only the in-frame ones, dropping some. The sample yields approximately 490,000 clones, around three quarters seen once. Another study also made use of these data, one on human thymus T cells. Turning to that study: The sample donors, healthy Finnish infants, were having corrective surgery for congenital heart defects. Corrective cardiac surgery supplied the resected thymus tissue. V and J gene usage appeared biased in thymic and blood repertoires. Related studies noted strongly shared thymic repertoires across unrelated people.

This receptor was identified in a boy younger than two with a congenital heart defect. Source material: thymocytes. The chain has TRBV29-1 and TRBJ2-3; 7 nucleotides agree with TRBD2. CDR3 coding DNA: TGCAGCGTTGACGGGGGGTTGAGCACAGATACGCAGTATTTT. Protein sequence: CSVDGGLSTDTQYF.